These 6 T cell receptor beta chains share one sample of origin, sequenced in a study of CD8+ T cells in alopecia areata. As the sequencing template, cDNA was produced by extracting RNA and reverse transcribing it. The repertoire was sequenced with immunoSEQ multiplex PCR; TCRdb's copy has only in-frame clones and lacks some. The repertoire holds 110,000 or so clones, around 61% seen once, with approximately 3% in the top ten. Sequencing was performed on CD4+ T cells sorted from blood. The receptors derive from a human donor in good health.

In DNA, the CDR3 is TGTGCCAGCAGCCCGAGCTCCTACGAGCAGTACTTC. Translation: CASSPSSYEQYF. The J gene is TRBJ2-7, the V gene TRBV5-5; D is ambiguous. V lost 4 bases, J lost 0 bases, and 5 bases lay in between. Germline loops: CDR1 SGHKS, CDR2 YYEKEE (reference sequence). The CDR3 totals 12 residues.

This chain links TRBV2 with TRBJ2-5; 9 positions agree with TRBD1. Trimming cost V 6 bases and J 1 base; bases outside gene matches: 3. CDR1 and CDR2 (germline): SNHLY, FYNNEI. The CDR3 has 14 amino acids. CDR3 in DNA: TGTGCCAGCAGGGGGGACAGGGCCCAAGAGACCCAGTACTTC. This sequence encodes CASRGDRAQETQYF.

The rearrangement joins TRBV4-1 to TRBJ1-2, with 8 positions matching TRBD1. CDR3 length: 16 residues. Germline CDR1 and CDR2: MGHRA and YSYEKL. Germline trimming cut 2 bases from V and 3 bases from J; bases unmatched to any gene: 8. CDR3 loop: CASSQPRQGRDYGYTF. In DNA form, the CDR3 reads TGCGCCAGCAGCCAACCCCGACAGGGGCGAGACTATGGCTACACCTTC.

This chain joins TRBV4-1 and TRBJ1-5; tentative D call: TRBD1 (5 bases). The CDR3 totals 16 residues. V lost 0 bases to trimming and J lost 1 base, with 10 bases between them. Germline CDR1 reads MGHRA; CDR2 reads YSYEKL. This chain's CDR3 is CASSQDNRISNQPQHF. The DNA for the CDR3 is TGCGCCAGCAGCCAAGATAACAGGATCAGCAATCAGCCCCAGCATTTT.

The chain is built from TRBV29-1 and TRBJ2-1, with 9 bases identical to TRBD2. The trim removed 4 bases at V and 5 bases at J, leaving 0 bases unmatched. Germline-derived CDR1 and CDR2 are SQVTM and ANQGSEA. The CDR3 totals 12 residues. The CDR3 region is CSVGLADNEQFF. In DNA, the CDR3 is TGCAGCGTTGGACTAGCGGACAATGAGCAGTTCTTC.

The V and J genes are TRBV11-2 and TRBJ2-5; D ambiguous. In germline, CDR1 is SGHAT, CDR2 FQNNGV. The CDR3 runs to 15 residues. V lost 0 bases, J lost 5 bases, and 13 bases lay in between. CDR3 region: CASSLESSERETQYF. The DNA of the CDR3 is TGTGCCAGCAGCTTAGAGTCGTCGGAGAGGGAGACCCAGTACTTC.